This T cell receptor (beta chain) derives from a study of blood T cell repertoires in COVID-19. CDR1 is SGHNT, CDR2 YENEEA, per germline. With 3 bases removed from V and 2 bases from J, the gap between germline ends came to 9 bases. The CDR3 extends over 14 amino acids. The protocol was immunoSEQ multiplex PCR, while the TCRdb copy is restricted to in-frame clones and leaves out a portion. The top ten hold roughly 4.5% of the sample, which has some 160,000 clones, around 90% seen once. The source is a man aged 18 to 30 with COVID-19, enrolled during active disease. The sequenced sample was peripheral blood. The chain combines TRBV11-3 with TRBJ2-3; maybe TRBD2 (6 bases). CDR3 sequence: CASSFGTYTDTQYF. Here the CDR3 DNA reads TGTGCCAGCAGCTTCGGGACTTACACAGATACGCAGTATTTT.